This section outlines one T cell receptor beta chain sequence together with its context. This record belongs to a study of blood T cell repertoires in COVID-19. The CDR3 length is 15 residues. V lost 6 bases, J lost 0 bases, and 2 bases stayed unmatched. Per the germline V gene, CDR1 is SNHLY and CDR2 is FYNNEI. Clones were read by immunoSEQ multiplex PCR, and TCRdb kept only the in-frame ones, dropping some. The repertoire includes some 200,000 clones, around 84% of them detected once, and around 5.5% sits in the top ten. This sequence originates from a woman aged 55-75 years who had recovered from COVID-19. The V gene is TRBV2, the J gene TRBJ2-2; 9 nucleotides line up with TRBD2. Sequencing was done on a sample of peripheral blood. CDR3 sequence reads: CASRLAGSNTGELFF. The CDR3 DNA sequence: TGTGCCAGCAGGCTAGCGGGATCGAACACCGGGGAGCTGTTTTTT.